The T cell receptor (beta chain) under discussion was sequenced for a study of PD-1 blockade in classical Hodgkin lymphoma. Regarding time point: newly diagnosed, previously untreated cHL patient sample. The study purified CD4+ T cells from thawed PBMCs using magnetic negative selection. Comparator PBMCs were from newly diagnosed, untreated classical Hodgkin lymphoma. Data came from immunoSEQ multiplex PCR; TCRdb stores just in-frame clones and leaves some out. The table lists more than 30,000 clones, approximately 90% of them singletons. This CDR3 is built from 17 residues. Germline V gene lookup returns CDR1 SNHLY and CDR2 FYNNEI. Unmatched junction bases numbered 9, after V lost 6 bases and J lost 0 bases. Regarding this clone: Its antigen is unknown.

Study findings and constraints: Why the repertoires differ is still unclear, perhaps disease activity or prior therapy. Newly diagnosed patients were said to have less baseline TCR diversity than healthy donors did.

Material: CD4+ T cells from blood. The chain carries TRBV2 and TRBJ2-3; 10 bases are a match to TRBD1. The sequence was obtained from a human donor with classical Hodgkin lymphoma. The CDR3 region has the DNA TGTGCCAGCAGCTCCTCCGGGACAGGGGTTAGCACAGATACGCAGTATTTT. The encoded protein is CASSSSGTGVSTDTQYF.